This TCR beta chain was identified during a study of blood T cells in healthy people across ages. This CDR3 contains 16 residues. Germline-derived CDR1 and CDR2 are MNHNS and SASEGT. V lost 5 bases, J lost 6 bases, and 14 bases stayed unmatched. PCR was performed a second time for about 7 to 11 cycles using a sample-barcoded 5' primer and a J-beta primer mix. No fewer than 2.5 million CDR3-containing paired-end reads came from each sample. One entry per CDR3 protein results from TCRdb running MiXCR on the 5' RACE reads. The data show fewer than 2,000,000 distinct CDR3 sequences, around 35% seen once. Input material: blood. The chain links TRBV6-1 to TRBJ1-1, with 8 bases lining up with TRBD1. The TCR sequence derives from a woman aged 25 to 39 in good health. CDR3 amino acids: CASSQRTGPIRPEAFF. The DNA of the CDR3 is TGTGCCAGCAGTCAACGGACAGGGCCCATAAGACCTGAAGCTTTCTTT.